The 14 T cell receptor beta chains in this list originate from one sample, sequenced in a study of T-cell memory formation after mild COVID-19. TCRdb used MiXCR to reprocess the 5' RACE reads, holding one entry per CDR3 protein. This sample yields approximately 350,000 distinct CDR3 sequences, of which 25% to 30% are seen a single time; about 13% belongs to the top ten. Sequencing was done on a sample of PBMCs or a T cell subset sorted from them (not recorded which). The receptors come from an adult woman who had mild COVID-19 (a few samples of this study predate the infection). Cell type and time point are not known.

This clonotype was seen more than once but under ten times. J is TRBJ2-1 and V is TRBV7-9; a possible D gene is TRBD1 (5 bases). This CDR3 contains 13 residues. Germline V CDR1 and CDR2: SEHNR, FQNEAQ (reference sequence). Trimming took 0 bases from V and 9 from J, leaving 9 bases between them. CDR3 bases: TGTGCCAGCAGCTTAGCGCAGGGTAGTGAGCAGTTCTTC. Translating it yields CASSLAQGSEQFF. Together with reference TRBV7-9 and TRBJ2-1, the CDR3 gives the full variable domain: DTGVSQNPRHKITKRGQNVTFRCDPISEHNRLYWYRQTLGQGPEFLTYFQNEAQLEKSRLLSDRFSAERPKGSFSTLEIQRTEQGDSAMYLCASSLAQGSEQFFGPGTRLTVL.

The sample holds a few counts of this clonotype. This rearrangement joins TRBV12-3 or TRBV12-4 to TRBJ2-7, with D perhaps matching TRBD1 (7 bases). V gave up 2 bases and J gave up 3 bases, with 20 bases separating them. The CDR3 is made up of 17 amino acids. The CDR3 loop reads CASSLKPGGTDVYEQYF. In nucleotides, the CDR3 is TGTGCCAGCAGTTTAAAACCCGGCGGGACAGATGTCTACGAGCAGTACTTC.

This rearrangement joins TRBV5-5 to TRBJ2-4; D gene uncertain. This CDR3 has 14 amino acids. Trimming stripped 2 bases from V and 0 bases from J, with 6 bases between. The germline CDR1 and CDR2 sequences are SGHKS and YYEKEE (reference sequence). Written as DNA, the CDR3 is TGTGCCAGCAGCTTCGTGGAAGCCAAAAACATTCAGTACTTC. Amino acid sequence: CASSFVEAKNIQYF.

The chain employs TRBV6-5 and TRBJ1-6; D is uncertain. V dropped 6 bases and J dropped 6 bases, with 3 bases sitting between them. The CDR3 sequence is 11 residues long. The germline V gene encodes CDR1 MNHEY and CDR2 SVGAGI. CDR3 residues: CASRSNSPLHF. CDR3 bases: TGTGCCAGCAGGAGTAATTCACCCCTCCACTTT.

The chain couples TRBV12-3 or TRBV12-4 to TRBJ2-7; 8 bases fit TRBD2. The V gene end was trimmed by 7 bases and the J gene end by 7 bases; junction bases not matched to a gene: 12. The CDR3 loop spans 14 amino acids. The CDR3 nucleotides are TGTGCCAGCACCTTAGGGAGCGGGAGAAGGGAGCAGTACTTC. As protein: CASTLGSGRREQYF.

The genes are TRBV3-1 and TRBJ1-2; 9 bases fit TRBD1. The CDR3 runs to 15 residues. V gave up 5 bases and J gave up 6 bases; unmatched junction bases: 10. Germline V CDR1 and CDR2: LGHDT, YNNKEL (reference sequence). CDR3 residues: CASSITGTGFHGYTF. CDR3 nucleotides: TGTGCCAGCAGCATTACCGGGACAGGGTTCCATGGCTACACCTTC.

This clonotype was observed a few times. The gene calls are TRBV5-6 and TRBJ2-5, with a weak D call TRBD1 (5 bases). The CDR3 covers 14 residues. The V end lost 1 base, the J end lost 3 bases, and 10 bases lay between the germline ends. The germline CDR1 and CDR2 sequences are SGHDT and YYEEEE. CDR3 residues: CASSLSDIEETQYF. The CDR3 DNA reads as TGTGCCAGCAGCTTGTCGGACATTGAAGAGACCCAGTACTTC.

V is TRBV20-1 and J is TRBJ1-5, with 10 bases matching TRBD1. This CDR3 has 15 amino acids. Germline assignment: CDR1 DFQATT and CDR2 SNEGSKA (reference sequence). J was trimmed by 6 bases and V by 5 bases; bases with no gene match: 10. CDR3 amino acids: CSAAPRTGGSQPQHF. In DNA, the CDR3 is TGCAGTGCTGCCCCCCGGACAGGGGGTAGTCAGCCCCAGCATTTT.

The V gene is TRBV2, the J gene TRBJ1-4, with no clear D. Trimming left V 7 bases short and J 3 bases short, with 18 bases between. This CDR3 region has 16 residues. Germline lookup yields CDR1 SNHLY and CDR2 FYNNEI. The CDR3 reads CASIMTLRGANEKLFF. DNA of the CDR3: TGTGCCAGCATTATGACCCTACGAGGAGCTAATGAAAAACTGTTTTTT.

A remark on this clonotype: A junction boundary mismatches the germline segment, possibly from a read error. This chain uses TRBV5-1 with TRBJ2-3; 10 positions agree with TRBD1. CDR1 and CDR2 from the germline V gene are SGHRS and YFSETQ. The CDR3 totals 17 residues. The CDR3 DNA is TGCGCCAGCAGTTTGGCAAGGGGACAGGGGTTCACAGATACGCAGTATTTT. Translating gives CASSLARGQGFTDTQYF.

This clonotype was recorded a few times. The rearrangement joins TRBV12-3 or TRBV12-4 to TRBJ2-1; no clear D gene. The V gene lost 3 bases and the J gene lost 6 bases, with 9 bases spanning the gap. The CDR3 totals 13 residues. The CDR3 protein is CASSFPGSNEQFF. For the CDR3, the DNA is TGTGCCAGCAGTTTTCCAGGATCCAATGAGCAGTTCTTC.

This clonotype was seen ten or more times. The chain carries TRBV7-9 and TRBJ2-2; D gene unclear. V shed 3 bases and J shed 4 bases, with 3 bases lying between them. The germline CDR1 and CDR2 sequences are SEHNR and FQNEAQ (reference sequence). The CDR3 consists of 12 residues. CDR3 nucleotides: TGTGCCAGCAGCTTGGCCACCGGGGAGCTGTTTTTT. This translates into CASSLATGELFF.

This chain joins TRBV12-3 or TRBV12-4 and TRBJ2-3; D is uncertain. The ends were cut back, 4 bases at V and 2 bases at J, with 4 bases in the middle. CDR3 length equals 12 residues. This CDR3 reads CASSYLTDTQYF. CDR3 DNA: TGTGCCAGCAGTTACCTCACAGATACGCAGTATTTT.

The table lists this clonotype with a few counts. This chain joins TRBV6-2 or TRBV6-3 and TRBJ2-7; weak D call: TRBD1 (5 bases). In germline, CDR1 is MNHEY, CDR2 SVGEGT. Trimming removed 1 base from V and 5 bases from J, with 12 bases in between. The CDR3 length is 14 residues. DNA for the CDR3: TGTGCCAGCAGTTACTTGCCAGGGCCCAACGAGCAGTACTTC. This gives the protein CASSYLPGPNEQYF.